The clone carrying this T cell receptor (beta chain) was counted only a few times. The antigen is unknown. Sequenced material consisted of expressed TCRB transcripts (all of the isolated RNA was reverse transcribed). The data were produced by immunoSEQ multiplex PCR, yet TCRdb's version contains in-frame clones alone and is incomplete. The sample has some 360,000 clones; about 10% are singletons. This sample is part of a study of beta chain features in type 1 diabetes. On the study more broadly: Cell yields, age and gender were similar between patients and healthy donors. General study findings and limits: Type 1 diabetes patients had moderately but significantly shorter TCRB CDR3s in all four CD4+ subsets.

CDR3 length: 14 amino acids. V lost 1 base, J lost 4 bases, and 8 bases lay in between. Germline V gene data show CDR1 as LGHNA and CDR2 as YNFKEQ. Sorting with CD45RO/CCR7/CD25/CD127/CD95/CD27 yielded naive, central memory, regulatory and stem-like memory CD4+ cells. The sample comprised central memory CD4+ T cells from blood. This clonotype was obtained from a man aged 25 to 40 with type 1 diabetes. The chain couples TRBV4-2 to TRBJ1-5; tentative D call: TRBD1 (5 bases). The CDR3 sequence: CASSQGQGNQPQHF. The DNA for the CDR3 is TGTGCCAGCAGCCAAGGCCAGGGAAATCAGCCCCAGCATTTT.